The rows below give T cell receptor beta chains drawn from one sample of a study of T cell repertoires in cytomegalovirus infection. TCRdb analysed the reads with MiXCR anew, one entry per CDR3 protein. The sample shows around 500,000 distinct CDR3 sequences, roughly 43% of them seen only once. No antigen has been identified for these receptors. The sample in question was cultured PBMCs, obtained from culture after CMV antigen stimulation. The receptors here all came from a human donor in good health (CMV status not recorded). Some clones in this sample may be carry-over from other donors' samples. CDR3s include the opening cysteine and the closing phenylalanine or tryptophan. The D gene is left open where the match is weak. Size tells how often a clone was seen (once, few, many) or the class of an expanded clone, and some rows leave it out.

V,D,size,J,DNA,CDR3
TRBV9,TRBD1,few,TRBJ1-6,TGTGCCAGCAGCGACCCGACAGGGGCCCTAAATTCACCCCTCCACTTT,CASSDPTGALNSPLHF
TRBV6-6,-,-,TRBJ2-3,TGTGCCAGCAGTTGGGGGGACCGGGCAGATACGCAGTATTTT,CASSWGDRADTQYF
TRBV11-2,-,few,TRBJ2-7,TGTGCCAGCACCCCGGGGACGGGCTACGAGCAGTACTTC,CASTPGTGYEQYF
TRBV7-6,TRBD2,few,TRBJ2-1,TGTGCCAGCAGCTTAGCGTCTACTAGCGGGAGGGGCAATGAGCAGTTCTTC,CASSLASTSGRGNEQFF
TRBV19,-,-,TRBJ2-1,TGTGCCAGTAGTATGAGGGGGATAGATGAGCAGTTCTTC,CASSMRGIDEQFF
TRBV28,-,-,TRBJ1-5,TGTGCCAGCAGTTTACCCGCAGGGGCTGGCAATCAGCCCCAGCATTTT,CASSLPAGAGNQPQHF
TRBV7-2,TRBD2,few,TRBJ2-1,TGTGCCAGCAGCCTGGCCTTTAGGCTAGCGGGGGGAGTAAATGAGCAGTTCTTC,CASSLAFRLAGGVNEQFF
TRBV20-1,-,few,TRBJ1-1,TGCAGTGCCTGCAGGGGAAGCACTGAAGCTTTCTTT,CSACRGSTEAFF
TRBV12-3/TRBV12-4,TRBD1,-,TRBJ1-1,TGTGCCAGCGGCCCAACAGGGGGGAATACTGAAGCTTTCTTT,CASGPTGGNTEAFF
TRBV4-3,TRBD1,-,TRBJ1-2,TGCGCCAGCAGCTTGCGGGACAGGGTTGGAGGCTACACCTTC,CASSLRDRVGGYTF
TRBV6-1,-,-,TRBJ2-7,TGTGCCAGCAGAGCTTGGGAAGATAGTGGACCCGAGTACTTC,CASRAWEDSGPEYF
TRBV5-4,TRBD1,-,TRBJ1-1,TGTGCCAGCAGCACACCAGGGGGCCGGGGCACTGAAGCTTTCTTT,CASSTPGGRGTEAFF